This record covers a single T cell receptor beta chain. Its antigen is still unknown. The CDR3 loop spans 16 amino acids. V was shortened by 0 bases and J by 7 bases, with 15 bases between the two germline ends. CDR1 is MNHEY and CDR2 is SMNVEV in the germline V gene (reference sequence). This specimen belongs to a study of radiotherapy plus CTLA-4 blockade in lung cancer. Background on the study: The study recorded objective responses in around a sixth of patients and disease control in 31%.

Each patient with chemo-refractory metastatic non-small-cell lung cancer was treated with focal radiation plus CTLA-4 blockade using ipilimumab. Study outcomes and limitations: Some TCR clones had been derived from tumors. These clones expanded in peripheral blood after radiotherapy plus ipilimumab.

Some clones are missing from TCRdb's copy, which holds only in-frame ones; the method was immunoSEQ multiplex PCR. The sample contains 95,000 to 150,000 clones, around 90% of which appear only once. This TCR was recovered from a human donor with non-small cell lung cancer that progressed on radiotherapy plus ipilimumab. J is TRBJ1-4 and V is TRBV27; D remains unclear. The source was peripheral blood, collected from a patient treated with radiotherapy plus ipilimumab. The CDR3 DNA is TGTGCCAGCAGTTTATCAAGGGTGTCTCGGGGTGAAAAACTGTTTTTT. It specifies CASSLSRVSRGEKLFF. Variable domain in full (rest from reference TRBV27 and TRBJ1-4): EAQVTQNPRYLITVTGKKLTVTCSQNMNHEYMSWYRQDPGLGLRQIYYSMNVEVTDKGDVPEGYKVSRKEKRNFPLILESPSPNQTSLYFCASSLSRVSRGEKLFFGSGTQLSVL.